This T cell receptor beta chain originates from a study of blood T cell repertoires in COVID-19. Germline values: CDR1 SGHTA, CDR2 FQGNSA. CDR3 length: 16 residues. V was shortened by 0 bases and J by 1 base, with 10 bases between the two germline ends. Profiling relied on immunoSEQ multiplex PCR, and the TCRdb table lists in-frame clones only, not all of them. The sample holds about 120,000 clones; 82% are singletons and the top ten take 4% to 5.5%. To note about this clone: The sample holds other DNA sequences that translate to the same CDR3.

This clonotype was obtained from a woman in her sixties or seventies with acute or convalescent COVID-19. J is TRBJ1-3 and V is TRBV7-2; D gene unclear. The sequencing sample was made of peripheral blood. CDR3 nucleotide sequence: TGTGCCAGCAGCTTAGCGTTAGGAGGATCTGGAAACACCATATATTTT. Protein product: CASSLALGGSGNTIYF.